The present TCR beta chain was sequenced within a study of T cells in Graves' hyperthyroidism and ophthalmopathy. TCR beta CDR3 regions were amplified from RNA transcripts. The TCR CDR3 was amplified in a first-round RT-PCR using the HTBI primer set. Using its own MiXCR run on the multiplex PCR reads, TCRdb lists one record per CDR3 protein. This table has 280,000 or so distinct CDR3 sequences, around 25% appearing once. The sample consisted of blood. The source of this sequence is a man aged 40-49 years with Graves' hyperthyroidism that later progressed to Graves' ophthalmopathy.

CDR3 nucleotide sequence: TGTGCCAGCAGCCATGGACAGGGAGGTGGCTACACCTTC. This sequence encodes CASSHGQGGGYTF. V is TRBV12-3 or TRBV12-4 and J is TRBJ1-2; 8 nucleotides align to TRBD1. Trimming removed 6 bases from V and 7 bases from J; junction bases left unmatched: 7. The CDR3 runs 13 residues.